These T cell receptor beta chains were read from a single sample in a study of blood T cell repertoires in COVID-19. Sequencing used immunoSEQ multiplex PCR; TCRdb keeps in-frame clones, though not all of them. The data show over 250,000 clones, approximately 86% seen once. Sequenced material: PBMCs or T cells enriched from blood (not recorded which). Every receptor here comes from a young woman who had recovered from COVID-19. The CDR3 runs from the conserved cysteine through the conserved F or W. D genes are given only for firm matches. Size is stated for part of the rows, as once, few or many counts, or as a class when the clone is expanded.

.,TRBJ2-1,.,TRBV7-2,TGTGCCAGCAGCCCCAGCCTAATTCAGGCCCACTACAATGAGCAGTTCTTC,CASSPSLIQAHYNEQFF
.,TRBJ1-6,.,TRBV28,TGTGCCAGCAGTTTAAGGGGGGGTTGGATTTCACCCCTCCACTTT,CASSLRGGWISPLHF
TRBD2,TRBJ2-2,.,TRBV11-2,TGTGCCAGCAGCCTACGACTAGCGGGAGTGGTGAACACCGGGGAGCTGTTTTTT,CASSLRLAGVVNTGELFF
TRBD1,TRBJ2-5,.,TRBV12-3/TRBV12-4,TGTGCCAGCATCGGACAGGGTAGGGGGACCCAGTACTTC,CASIGQGRGTQYF
TRBD1,TRBJ1-2,once,TRBV4-1,TGCGCCAGCAGCCAAGCTCCGACAGGGAGGTATGGCTACACCTTC,CASSQAPTGRYGYTF
TRBD2,TRBJ2-1,.,TRBV6-2/TRBV6-3,TGTGCCAGCAGCCCTTTTACCCTAGCGGGGATAACGAATGAGCAGTTCTTC,CASSPFTLAGITNEQFF
.,TRBJ1-1,.,TRBV2,TGTGCCAGCAGTGAAGGCGGGGGGCGAGCTTTCTTT,CASSEGGGRAFF
TRBD2,TRBJ2-7,.,TRBV7-3,TGTGCCAGCAGCTCGACTAGCGACCACGAGCAGTACTTC,CASSSTSDHEQYF
TRBD2,TRBJ2-3,once,TRBV5-1,TGCGCCAGCAGCTTGTCCCCTAGCGGGGGGACCCTCACAGATACGCAGTATTTT,CASSLSPSGGTLTDTQYF
TRBD1,TRBJ1-2,.,TRBV29-1,TGCAGCGTTGATAGGGCAGGGGGTTATGGCTACACCTTC,CSVDRAGGYGYTF
TRBD1,TRBJ1-1,.,TRBV7-8,TGTGCCAGCAGCTTAGCGGGGGCAGGGGGCAACACTGAAGCTTTCTTT,CASSLAGAGGNTEAFF
TRBD1,TRBJ2-7,.,TRBV28,TGTGCCAGCTCGTCGCGTGGACAGGGCAGGGAGGAGCAGTACTTC,CASSSRGQGREEQYF
.,TRBJ1-2,.,TRBV6-5,TGTGCCAGCAGCCGGACACCTAACTATGGCTACACCTTC,CASSRTPNYGYTF
.,TRBJ1-1,.,TRBV15,TGTGCCACCAGCAGAGACTCCAAACAGGGGAACACTGAAGCTTTCTTT,CATSRDSKQGNTEAFF
.,TRBJ1-2,.,TRBV6-5,TGTGCCACCACTAAGCTTCACCGGGGGTGGAAGGGCTACACCTTC,CATTKLHRGWKGYTF
.,TRBJ1-2,.,TRBV16,TGTGCCAGCAGCCAAATCACGGACTATGGCTACACCTTC,CASSQITDYGYTF
.,TRBJ1-2,.,TRBV27,TGTGCCAGCAGTTCGGGACTTAATGGCTACACCTTC,CASSSGLNGYTF